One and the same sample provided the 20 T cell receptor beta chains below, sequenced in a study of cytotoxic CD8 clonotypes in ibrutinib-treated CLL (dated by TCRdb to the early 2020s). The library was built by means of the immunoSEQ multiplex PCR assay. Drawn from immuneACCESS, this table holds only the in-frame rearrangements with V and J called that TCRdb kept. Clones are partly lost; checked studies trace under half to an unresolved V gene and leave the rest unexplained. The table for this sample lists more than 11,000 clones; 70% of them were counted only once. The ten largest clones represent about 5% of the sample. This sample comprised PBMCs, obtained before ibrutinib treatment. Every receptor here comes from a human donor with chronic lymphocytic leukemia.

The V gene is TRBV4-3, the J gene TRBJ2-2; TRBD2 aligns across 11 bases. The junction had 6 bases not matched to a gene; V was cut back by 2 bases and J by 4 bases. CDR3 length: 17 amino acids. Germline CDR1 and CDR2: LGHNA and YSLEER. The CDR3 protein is CASSQTLAGVGTGELFF. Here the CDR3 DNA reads TGCGCCAGCAGCCAAACACTAGCGGGAGTGGGCACCGGGGAGCTGTTTTTT.

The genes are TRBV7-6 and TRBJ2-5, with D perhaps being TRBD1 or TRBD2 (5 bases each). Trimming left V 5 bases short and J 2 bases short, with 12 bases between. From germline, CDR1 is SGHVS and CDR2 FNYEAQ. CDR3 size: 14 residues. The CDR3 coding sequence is TGTGCCAGCAGCCTCCGGGACGGGCAAGAGACCCAGTACTTC. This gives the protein CASSLRDGQETQYF.

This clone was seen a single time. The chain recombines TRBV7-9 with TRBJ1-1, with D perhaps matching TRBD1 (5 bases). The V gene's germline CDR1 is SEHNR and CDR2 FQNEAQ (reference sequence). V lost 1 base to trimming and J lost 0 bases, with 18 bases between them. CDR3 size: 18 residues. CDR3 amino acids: CASSLERGRRSLNTEAFF. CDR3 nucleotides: TGTGCCAGCAGCTTAGAGAGGGGCCGCCGCTCCTTGAACACTGAAGCTTTCTTT.

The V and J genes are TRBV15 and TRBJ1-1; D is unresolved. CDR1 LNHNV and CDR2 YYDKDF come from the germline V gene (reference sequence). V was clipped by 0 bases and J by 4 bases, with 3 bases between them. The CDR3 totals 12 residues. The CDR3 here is CATSRDTTEAFF. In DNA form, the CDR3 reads TGTGCCACCAGCAGAGATACCACTGAAGCTTTCTTT.

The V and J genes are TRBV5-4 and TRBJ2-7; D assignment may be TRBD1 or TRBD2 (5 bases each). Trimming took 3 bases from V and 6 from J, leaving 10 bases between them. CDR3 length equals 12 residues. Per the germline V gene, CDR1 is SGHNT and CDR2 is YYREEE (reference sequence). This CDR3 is CASSWDLAEQYF. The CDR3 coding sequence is TGTGCCAGCAGCTGGGACCTCGCCGAGCAGTACTTC.

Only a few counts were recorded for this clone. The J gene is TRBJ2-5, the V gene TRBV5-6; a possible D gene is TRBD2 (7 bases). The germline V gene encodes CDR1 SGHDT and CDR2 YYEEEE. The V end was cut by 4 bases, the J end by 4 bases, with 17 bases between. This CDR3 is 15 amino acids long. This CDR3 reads CASSGQGRGLETQYF. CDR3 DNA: TGTGCCAGCAGCGGGCAGGGGAGGGGTCTAGAGACCCAGTACTTC.

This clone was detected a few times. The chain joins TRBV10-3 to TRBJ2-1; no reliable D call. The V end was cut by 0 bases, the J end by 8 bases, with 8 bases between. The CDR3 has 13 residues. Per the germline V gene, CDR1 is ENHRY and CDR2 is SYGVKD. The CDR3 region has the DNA TGTGCCATCAGTGAGTCTCGTGTGCATGAGCAGTTCTTC. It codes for CAISESRVHEQFF.

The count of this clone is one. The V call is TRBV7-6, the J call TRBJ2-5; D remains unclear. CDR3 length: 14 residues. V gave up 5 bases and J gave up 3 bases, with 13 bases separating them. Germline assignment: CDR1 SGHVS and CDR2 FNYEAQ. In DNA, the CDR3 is TGTGCCAGCAGCCCCCCACCGCCAGAAGAGACCCAGTACTTC. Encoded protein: CASSPPPPEETQYF.

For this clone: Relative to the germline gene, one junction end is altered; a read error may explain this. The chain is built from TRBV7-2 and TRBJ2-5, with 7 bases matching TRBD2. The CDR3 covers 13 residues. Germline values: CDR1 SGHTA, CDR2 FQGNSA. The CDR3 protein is CASSLGVNRLADF. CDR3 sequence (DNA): TGTGCCAGCAGCTTAGGAGTGAATCGGCTAGCGGACTTC.

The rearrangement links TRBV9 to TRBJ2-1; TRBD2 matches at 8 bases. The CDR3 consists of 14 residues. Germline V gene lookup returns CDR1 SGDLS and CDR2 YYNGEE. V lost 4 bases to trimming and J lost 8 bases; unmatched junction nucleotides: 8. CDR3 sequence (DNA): TGTGCCAGCAGCCTCTGGGCGGGAGGCGATGAGCAGTTCTTC. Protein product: CASSLWAGGDEQFF.

CDR3 nucleotide sequence: TGTGCCAGCAGCGACCCAACTTGGGGGACAGGGGCCTACAATGAGCAGTTCTTC. Residues: CASSDPTWGTGAYNEQFF. J is TRBJ2-1 and V is TRBV9, with 10 bases lining up with TRBD1. Per germline, CDR1 SGDLS and CDR2 YYNGEE. CDR3 length equals 18 residues. J gave up 2 bases and V 3 bases, and 11 bases lay outside the gene matches.

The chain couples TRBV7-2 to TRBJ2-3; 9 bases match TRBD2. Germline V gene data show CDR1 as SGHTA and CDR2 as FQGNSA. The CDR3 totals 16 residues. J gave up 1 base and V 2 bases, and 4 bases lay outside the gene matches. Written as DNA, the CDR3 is TGTGCCAGCAGCTTACGTCCTAGCGGGGGCACAGATACGCAGTATTTT. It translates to CASSLRPSGGTDTQYF.

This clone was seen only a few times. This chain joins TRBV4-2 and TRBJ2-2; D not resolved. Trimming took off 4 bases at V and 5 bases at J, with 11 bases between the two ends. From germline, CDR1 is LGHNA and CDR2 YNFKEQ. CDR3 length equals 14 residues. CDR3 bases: TGTGCCAGCAGCCCCCTCCCGGCTACCGGGGAGCTGTTTTTT. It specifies CASSPLPATGELFF.

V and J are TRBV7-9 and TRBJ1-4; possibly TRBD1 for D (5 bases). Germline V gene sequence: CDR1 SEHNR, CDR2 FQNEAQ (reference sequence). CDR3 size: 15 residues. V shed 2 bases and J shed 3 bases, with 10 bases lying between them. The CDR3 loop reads CASSLSSGANEKLFF. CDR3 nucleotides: TGTGCCAGCAGCTTATCCTCGGGGGCTAATGAAAAACTGTTTTTT.

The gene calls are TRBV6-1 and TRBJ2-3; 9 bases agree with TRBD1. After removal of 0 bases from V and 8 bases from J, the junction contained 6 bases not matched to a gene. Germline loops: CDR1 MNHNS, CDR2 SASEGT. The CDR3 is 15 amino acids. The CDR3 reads CASSEAWDRAGTQYF. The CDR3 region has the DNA TGTGCCAGCAGTGAAGCGTGGGACAGGGCGGGTACGCAGTATTTT.

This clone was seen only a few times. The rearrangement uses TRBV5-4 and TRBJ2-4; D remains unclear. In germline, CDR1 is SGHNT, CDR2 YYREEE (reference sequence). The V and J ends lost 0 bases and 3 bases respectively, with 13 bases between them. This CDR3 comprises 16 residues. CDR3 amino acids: CASSLGTDKGKNIQYF. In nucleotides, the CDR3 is TGTGCCAGCAGCTTGGGAACCGACAAGGGCAAAAACATTCAGTACTTC.

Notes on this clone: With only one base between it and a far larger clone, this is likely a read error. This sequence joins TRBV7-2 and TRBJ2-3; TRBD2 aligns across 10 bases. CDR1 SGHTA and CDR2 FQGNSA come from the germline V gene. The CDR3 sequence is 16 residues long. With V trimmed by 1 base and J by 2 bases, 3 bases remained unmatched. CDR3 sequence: CASSLGLAGDTDTQYF. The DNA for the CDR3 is TGTGCCAGCAGCTTAGGGCTAGCGGGAGACACAGATACGCAGTATTTT.

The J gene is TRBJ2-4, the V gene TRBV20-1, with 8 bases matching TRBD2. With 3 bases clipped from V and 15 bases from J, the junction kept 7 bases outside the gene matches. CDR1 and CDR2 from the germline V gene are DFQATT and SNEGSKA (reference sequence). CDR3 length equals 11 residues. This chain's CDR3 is CSARDEGLGYF. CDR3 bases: TGCAGTGCTAGGGACGAGGGACTAGGGTACTTC.

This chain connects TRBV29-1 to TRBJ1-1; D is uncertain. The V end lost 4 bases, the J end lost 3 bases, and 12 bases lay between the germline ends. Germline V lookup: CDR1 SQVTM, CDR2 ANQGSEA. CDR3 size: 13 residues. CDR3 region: CSVGWALDTEAFF. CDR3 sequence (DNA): TGCAGCGTTGGGTGGGCCCTTGACACTGAAGCTTTCTTT.

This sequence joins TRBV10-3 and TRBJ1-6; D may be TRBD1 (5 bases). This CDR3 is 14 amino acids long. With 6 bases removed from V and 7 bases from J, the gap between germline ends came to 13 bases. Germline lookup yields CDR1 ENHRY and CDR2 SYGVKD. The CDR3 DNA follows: TGTGCCATCAGCGGGGGGGTGGGGAATTCACCCCTCCACTTT. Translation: CAISGGVGNSPLHF.